This TCR beta chain originates from a study of T cell changes during pregnancy in multiple sclerosis. CDR3 length: 16 residues. V gave up 3 bases and J gave up 4 bases, with 20 bases separating them. CDR1 and CDR2 (germline): GTSNPN, SVGIG (reference sequence). The repertoire was sequenced with immunoSEQ multiplex PCR; TCRdb's copy has only in-frame clones and lacks some. The profile shows tens of thousands of clones, roughly 94% of them singletons. The starting material was CD8+ T cells from peripheral blood mononuclear cells, obtained after pregnancy. The source of this sequence is a female donor with multiple sclerosis, enrolled in a pregnancy study. This sequence joins TRBV30 and TRBJ2-3; possibly TRBD2 for D (7 bases). The DNA of the CDR3 is TGTGCCTGGAGACCCTCGTGGGGGGGGCCCCCAGATACGCAGTATTTT. Translated, it gives CAWRPSWGGPPDTQYF.